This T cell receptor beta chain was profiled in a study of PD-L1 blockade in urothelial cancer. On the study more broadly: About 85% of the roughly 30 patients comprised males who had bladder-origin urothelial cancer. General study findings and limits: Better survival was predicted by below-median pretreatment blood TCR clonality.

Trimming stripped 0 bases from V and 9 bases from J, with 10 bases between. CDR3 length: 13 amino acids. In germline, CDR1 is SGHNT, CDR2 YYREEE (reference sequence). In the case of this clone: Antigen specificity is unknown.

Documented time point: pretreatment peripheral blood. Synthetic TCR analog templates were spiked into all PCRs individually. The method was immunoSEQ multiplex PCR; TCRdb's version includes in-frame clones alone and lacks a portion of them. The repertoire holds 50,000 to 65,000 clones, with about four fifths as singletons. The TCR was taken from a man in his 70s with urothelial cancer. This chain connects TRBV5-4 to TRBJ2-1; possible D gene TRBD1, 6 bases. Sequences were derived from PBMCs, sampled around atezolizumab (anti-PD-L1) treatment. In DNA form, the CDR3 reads TGTGCCAGCAGCTTGGACAGGGACGGTGAGCAGTTCTTC. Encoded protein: CASSLDRDGEQFF.